This is a list of T cell receptor beta chains from one sample in a study of beta chain features in type 1 diabetes. The repertoire was sequenced with immunoSEQ multiplex PCR; TCRdb's copy has only in-frame clones and lacks some. The repertoire holds 600,000 or so clones, with more than 12% as singletons. The sequencing sample was made of naive CD4+ T cells from blood. These receptors all come from a man between 18 and 35 years old with type 1 diabetes. The CDR3 runs from the conserved cysteine through the conserved F or W. D genes are given only for firm matches. A row's size may be missing; if present it is once, few, many or a size class.

abundance: once; j_gene: TRBJ1-5; d_gene: .; v_gene: TRBV27; CDR3aa: CASSLYAGFDSNQPQHF; CDR3nt: TGTGCCAGCAGTTTATACGCAGGCTTCGATAGCAATCAGCCCCAGCATTTT
abundance: few; j_gene: TRBJ2-1; d_gene: TRBD1; v_gene: TRBV29-1; CDR3aa: CSVGTVQYNEQFF; CDR3nt: TGCAGCGTAGGGACAGTACAATACAATGAGCAGTTCTTC
abundance: few; j_gene: TRBJ2-3; d_gene: TRBD1; v_gene: TRBV5-6; CDR3aa: CASSQTGLGDTQYF; CDR3nt: TGTGCCAGCAGCCAGACAGGGCTTGGAGATACGCAGTATTTT
abundance: .; j_gene: TRBJ1-5; d_gene: TRBD1; v_gene: TRBV7-9; CDR3aa: CASSPEGGQGNQPQHF; CDR3nt: TGTGCCAGCAGCCCAGAAGGGGGACAGGGTAATCAGCCCCAGCATTTT
abundance: few; j_gene: TRBJ2-3; d_gene: TRBD1; v_gene: TRBV2; CDR3aa: CASRPQGGTDTQYF; CDR3nt: TGTGCCAGCAGACCACAGGGGGGAACAGATACGCAGTATTTT
abundance: few; j_gene: TRBJ1-2; d_gene: TRBD1; v_gene: TRBV5-1; CDR3aa: CASSPHGQAGDYGYTF; CDR3nt: TGCGCCAGCAGCCCTCATGGACAGGCAGGCGACTATGGCTACACCTTC
abundance: .; j_gene: TRBJ2-7; d_gene: .; v_gene: TRBV18; CDR3aa: CASSFARVYEQYF; CDR3nt: TGTGCCAGCTCTTTTGCCAGGGTCTACGAGCAGTACTTC
abundance: few; j_gene: TRBJ2-1; d_gene: TRBD1; v_gene: TRBV5-1; CDR3aa: CASSSGTGPYNEQFF; CDR3nt: TGCGCCAGCAGCTCCGGGACAGGTCCCTACAATGAGCAGTTCTTC
abundance: .; j_gene: TRBJ2-1; d_gene: .; v_gene: TRBV9; CDR3aa: CASSAAFSGTNEQFF; CDR3nt: TGTGCCAGCAGCGCTGCTTTCTCAGGGACCAATGAGCAGTTCTTC
abundance: .; j_gene: TRBJ1-5; d_gene: .; v_gene: TRBV18; CDR3aa: CASSGQSNQPQHF; CDR3nt: TGTGCCAGCTCAGGACAGAGCAATCAGCCCCAGCATTTT
abundance: .; j_gene: TRBJ2-5; d_gene: TRBD1; v_gene: TRBV7-9; CDR3aa: CASSPKGDRVQETQYF; CDR3nt: TGTGCCAGCAGCCCCAAGGGAGACAGGGTACAAGAGACCCAGTACTTC
abundance: .; j_gene: TRBJ2-1; d_gene: .; v_gene: TRBV7-8; CDR3aa: CASSFRVGGQFF; CDR3nt: TGTGCCAGCAGCTTCAGGGTCGGAGGGCAGTTCTTC
abundance: .; j_gene: TRBJ1-5; d_gene: .; v_gene: TRBV4-1; CDR3aa: CASSQDSPRQRLFRNQPQHF; CDR3nt: TGCGCCAGCAGCCAAGATTCTCCTCGACAGAGGCTTTTTCGGAATCAGCCCCAGCATTTT
abundance: .; j_gene: TRBJ2-3; d_gene: TRBD2; v_gene: TRBV5-4; CDR3aa: CASSPQLLAGWDTQYF; CDR3nt: TGTGCCAGCAGCCCGCAGCTTCTAGCGGGATGGGATACGCAGTATTTT
abundance: .; j_gene: TRBJ2-3; d_gene: .; v_gene: TRBV10-3; CDR3aa: CAISREGTQYF; CDR3nt: TGTGCCATCAGCCGAGAGGGTACGCAGTATTTT
abundance: few; j_gene: TRBJ1-1; d_gene: .; v_gene: TRBV5-1; CDR3aa: CASSLYGGNTEAFF; CDR3nt: TGCGCCAGCAGCTTGTATGGTGGGAACACTGAAGCTTTCTTT
abundance: .; j_gene: TRBJ2-1; d_gene: TRBD1; v_gene: TRBV27; CDR3aa: CASSLLGTVKYNEQFF; CDR3nt: TGTGCCAGCAGTTTATTAGGGACAGTGAAGTACAATGAGCAGTTCTTC
abundance: .; j_gene: TRBJ2-3; d_gene: TRBD2; v_gene: TRBV18; CDR3aa: CASSRTSSERQYF; CDR3nt: TGTGCCAGCTCGAGGACTAGCTCTGAAAGGCAGTATTTT
abundance: few; j_gene: TRBJ2-5; d_gene: .; v_gene: TRBV19; CDR3aa: CASSRHGRETQYF; CDR3nt: TGTGCCAGTAGCAGACATGGCCGAGAGACCCAGTACTTC
abundance: .; j_gene: TRBJ2-1; d_gene: TRBD1; v_gene: TRBV18; CDR3aa: CASSPDRGPHNEQFF; CDR3nt: TGTGCCAGCTCCCCGGACAGGGGGCCCCACAATGAGCAGTTCTTC
abundance: .; j_gene: TRBJ1-5; d_gene: TRBD1; v_gene: TRBV7-9; CDR3aa: CASSARGPEPQHF; CDR3nt: TGTGCCAGCAGCGCCAGGGGGCCGGAGCCCCAGCATTTT
abundance: .; j_gene: TRBJ1-1; d_gene: TRBD1; v_gene: TRBV9; CDR3aa: CASSARTGQGGTEAFF; CDR3nt: TGTGCCAGCAGCGCCCGGACGGGACAGGGGGGCACTGAAGCTTTCTTT
abundance: .; j_gene: TRBJ2-1; d_gene: TRBD2; v_gene: TRBV7-9; CDR3aa: CASSPIAGGPSNEQFF; CDR3nt: TGTGCCAGCAGTCCAATAGCGGGAGGGCCGAGTAATGAGCAGTTCTTC
abundance: .; j_gene: TRBJ1-1; d_gene: .; v_gene: TRBV28; CDR3aa: CASSFGADTEAFF; CDR3nt: TGTGCCAGCAGTTTCGGGGCAGACACTGAAGCTTTCTTT
abundance: few; j_gene: TRBJ2-5; d_gene: .; v_gene: TRBV5-1; CDR3aa: CASSLVGSETQYF; CDR3nt: TGCGCCAGCAGCTTGGTGGGTTCTGAGACCCAGTACTTC
abundance: .; j_gene: TRBJ2-1; d_gene: TRBD2; v_gene: TRBV2; CDR3aa: CASSEASGRWGNEQFF; CDR3nt: TGTGCCAGCAGTGAGGCTAGCGGGAGATGGGGGAATGAGCAGTTCTTC
abundance: .; j_gene: TRBJ2-7; d_gene: TRBD2; v_gene: TRBV9; CDR3aa: CASSVEGDYYEQYF; CDR3nt: TGTGCCAGCAGCGTAGAAGGGGACTACTACGAGCAGTACTTC
abundance: .; j_gene: TRBJ1-2; d_gene: TRBD1; v_gene: TRBV18; CDR3aa: CASSRLDRGYGYTF; CDR3nt: TGTGCCAGCTCACGTCTCGACAGGGGATATGGCTACACCTTC
abundance: .; j_gene: TRBJ1-1; d_gene: .; v_gene: TRBV19; CDR3aa: CASSSPEAGGTEAFF; CDR3nt: TGTGCCAGTAGTTCCCCCGAGGCGGGTGGTACTGAAGCTTTCTTT
abundance: .; j_gene: TRBJ1-1; d_gene: .; v_gene: TRBV11-2; CDR3aa: CASNTGYTEAFF; CDR3nt: TGTGCCAGCAACACAGGGTATACTGAAGCTTTCTTT
abundance: few; j_gene: TRBJ1-2; d_gene: .; v_gene: TRBV29-1; CDR3aa: CSVGQLLNYGYTF; CDR3nt: TGCAGCGTTGGACAGCTGCTTAACTATGGCTACACCTTC
abundance: few; j_gene: TRBJ1-5; d_gene: .; v_gene: TRBV18; CDR3aa: CASSPAEDSNQPQHF; CDR3nt: TGTGCCAGCTCACCTGCGGAGGATAGCAATCAGCCCCAGCATTTT
abundance: few; j_gene: TRBJ1-1; d_gene: .; v_gene: TRBV25-1; CDR3aa: CASSPRYMNTEAFF; CDR3nt: TGTGCCAGCAGTCCCCGTTACATGAACACTGAAGCTTTCTTT
abundance: few; j_gene: TRBJ1-1; d_gene: TRBD1; v_gene: TRBV28; CDR3aa: CASSPPDRGRMNTEAFF; CDR3nt: TGTGCCAGCAGTCCCCCTGACAGGGGGAGAATGAACACTGAAGCTTTCTTT
abundance: .; j_gene: TRBJ1-5; d_gene: TRBD1; v_gene: TRBV28; CDR3aa: CASSLFTGGNQPQHF; CDR3nt: TGTGCCAGCAGTTTGTTTACAGGGGGCAATCAGCCCCAGCATTTT
abundance: few; j_gene: TRBJ2-1; d_gene: .; v_gene: TRBV7-2; CDR3aa: CASRAAVLGEQFF; CDR3nt: TGTGCCAGCAGGGCGGCGGTTTTGGGTGAGCAGTTCTTC
abundance: .; j_gene: TRBJ2-1; d_gene: .; v_gene: TRBV7-2; CDR3aa: CASSLASLASYNEQFF; CDR3nt: TGTGCCAGCAGCTTAGCGTCTCTGGCCTCCTACAATGAGCAGTTCTTC
abundance: .; j_gene: TRBJ1-2; d_gene: .; v_gene: TRBV6-5; CDR3aa: CASRRSGDYGYTF; CDR3nt: TGTGCCAGCAGGAGAAGCGGCGACTATGGCTACACCTTC
abundance: .; j_gene: TRBJ2-1; d_gene: TRBD1; v_gene: TRBV7-9; CDR3aa: CASSPQGAVVNEQFF; CDR3nt: TGTGCCAGCAGCCCACAGGGGGCGGTGGTCAATGAGCAGTTCTTC
abundance: .; j_gene: TRBJ2-3; d_gene: .; v_gene: TRBV6-5; CDR3aa: CASSYTTGTDTQYF; CDR3nt: TGTGCCAGCAGTTACACAACTGGGACGGATACGCAGTATTTT
abundance: few; j_gene: TRBJ2-1; d_gene: TRBD2; v_gene: TRBV29-1; CDR3aa: CSVEWGLAGSYNEQFF; CDR3nt: TGCAGCGTTGAGTGGGGACTAGCGGGGTCCTACAATGAGCAGTTCTTC
abundance: .; j_gene: TRBJ2-7; d_gene: .; v_gene: TRBV6-5; CDR3aa: CASSWHDEQYF; CDR3nt: TGTGCCAGCAGTTGGCACGACGAGCAGTACTTC
abundance: few; j_gene: TRBJ2-1; d_gene: .; v_gene: TRBV6-5; CDR3aa: CASSYSTPRGVQFF; CDR3nt: TGTGCCAGCAGTTACTCGACTCCAAGGGGGGTGCAGTTCTTC
abundance: few; j_gene: TRBJ2-5; d_gene: .; v_gene: TRBV7-3; CDR3aa: CASSFGQQETQYF; CDR3nt: TGTGCCAGCAGCTTCGGGCAGCAAGAGACCCAGTACTTC
abundance: few; j_gene: TRBJ2-4; d_gene: .; v_gene: TRBV2; CDR3aa: CASTDGPGNIQYF; CDR3nt: TGTGCCAGCACTGACGGCCCCGGAAACATTCAGTACTTC
abundance: .; j_gene: TRBJ1-2; d_gene: .; v_gene: TRBV14; CDR3aa: CASSPPGIYGYTF; CDR3nt: TGTGCCAGCAGCCCACCCGGAATCTATGGCTACACCTTC
abundance: few; j_gene: TRBJ2-1; d_gene: .; v_gene: TRBV5-1; CDR3aa: CASSLRDSSYNEQFF; CDR3nt: TGCGCCAGCAGCTTGCGGGACTCCTCCTACAATGAGCAGTTCTTC
abundance: .; j_gene: TRBJ2-7; d_gene: .; v_gene: TRBV9; CDR3aa: CASSVAGYSYEQYF; CDR3nt: TGTGCCAGCAGCGTAGCGGGGTACTCCTACGAGCAGTACTTC
abundance: few; j_gene: TRBJ2-3; d_gene: TRBD1; v_gene: TRBV5-1; CDR3aa: CASGKTGFSTDTQYF; CDR3nt: TGCGCCAGCGGAAAGACAGGGTTTAGCACAGATACGCAGTATTTT
abundance: .; j_gene: TRBJ1-1; d_gene: .; v_gene: TRBV2; CDR3aa: CASSPRGAEAFF; CDR3nt: TGTGCCAGCAGTCCCAGGGGAGCGGAAGCTTTCTTT
abundance: few; j_gene: TRBJ2-2; d_gene: TRBD2; v_gene: TRBV7-3; CDR3aa: CASSKGLGTGGELFF; CDR3nt: TGTGCCAGCAGCAAGGGACTAGGTACCGGAGGGGAGCTGTTTTTT
abundance: .; j_gene: TRBJ2-7; d_gene: .; v_gene: TRBV7-2; CDR3aa: CASRQDGEGSSYEQYF; CDR3nt: TGTGCCAGCAGGCAGGATGGAGAGGGCTCGTCCTACGAGCAGTACTTC
abundance: .; j_gene: TRBJ1-5; d_gene: TRBD1; v_gene: TRBV30; CDR3aa: CAWSSRDSGLQPQHF; CDR3nt: TGTGCCTGGAGTTCCCGGGACAGCGGGTTGCAGCCCCAGCATTTT
abundance: few; j_gene: TRBJ2-6; d_gene: .; v_gene: TRBV9; CDR3aa: CASRPGASGANVLTF; CDR3nt: TGTGCCAGCAGACCAGGGGCCTCTGGGGCCAACGTCCTGACTTTC